This TCR beta chain was obtained from a study of T cell responses to AZD1222 COVID-19 vaccine. Generated by immunoSEQ multiplex PCR, the TCRdb table keeps only in-frame clones and is missing some. The data contain some 180,000 clones, approximately 94% of them singletons. The V gene lost 2 bases and the J gene lost 1 base, with 10 bases spanning the gap. The V gene's germline CDR1 is SGHDT and CDR2 YYEEEE. The CDR3 has 15 residues. Here the sequenced sample was peripheral blood, taken 28 days after the second AZD1222 dose. The chain links TRBV5-6 to TRBJ1-5; D remains ambiguous. The source is an adult who received the AZD1222 COVID-19 vaccine. In nucleotides, the CDR3 is TGTGCCAGCAGCTTCCGTAGTGGCAGCAATCAGCCCCAGCATTTT. It codes for CASSFRSGSNQPQHF.